Listed below are T cell receptor beta chains from one sample, sequenced in a study of blood T cell repertoires in COVID-19. Measured with immunoSEQ multiplex PCR; TCRdb has only the in-frame clones, and not every one. The sample yields approximately 380,000 clones, roughly 92% seen once. The specimen was PBMCs or T cells enriched from blood (not recorded which). The receptors derive from a woman aged 40 to 50 who had been exposed to COVID-19. CDR3s leave out the opening cysteine and the closing phenylalanine or tryptophan. Fields, in order: clone size, V gene, J gene, CDR3 protein. A clone size is listed for some rows: how often the clone was seen (once, few, many), or a class if it is expanded.

>NA|TRBV6-5|TRBJ1-1
ASSYRGVQLNTEAF
>NA|TRBV9|TRBJ1-1
ASSVLGRDTEAF
>NA|TRBV9|TRBJ1-1
ASSVHTGDGTEAF
>NA|TRBV25-1|TRBJ1-6
ASRGHEGSPLH
>few|TRBV18|TRBJ2-7
ASSPRTGYYEQY
>NA|TRBV5-4|TRBJ1-6
ASTLQGESLSSPLH
>NA|TRBV7-2|TRBJ2-2
ASSLIAGGPGDTGELF
>NA|TRBV6-5|TRBJ2-1
ASSVSGRGDEQF
>NA|TRBV11-2|TRBJ1-2
ASSLDGPYGYT
>once|TRBV19|TRBJ1-6
ASSNRNSPLH
>NA|TRBV2|TRBJ2-1
ASYFGGGGSYNEQF
>NA|TRBV6-4|TRBJ1-2
ASSDSYRANYGYT
>NA|TRBV19|TRBJ2-7
ASSTRGEQY
>NA|TRBV10-1|TRBJ2-1
ASSDGGAGKNNEQF
>NA|TRBV24-1|TRBJ2-3
ATSDSRYTDTQY
>NA|TRBV9|TRBJ1-2
ASSPTGDNYGYT
>NA|TRBV18|TRBJ1-3
ASSASVAGNTIY
>NA|TRBV28|TRBJ2-7
ASSVSGWTGAWNEQY
>NA|TRBV7-6|TRBJ2-4
ASSLAWTSGLVKNIQY
>NA|TRBV3-1/TRBV3-2|TRBJ2-1
ASSQAGGNEQF
>NA|TRBV19|TRBJ1-5
ASSSYNQPQH
>NA|TRBV19|TRBJ2-3
ASSIKASGIRGNTDTQY
>NA|TRBV5-1|TRBJ1-2
ASSLNTMGYGYT
>NA|TRBV2|TRBJ2-6
ASSEGQGFLLANVLT
>NA|TRBV10-3|TRBJ1-2
AISVAGAGNYGYT
>NA|TRBV7-9|TRBJ1-4
ASSSLQGLNEKLF
>NA|TRBV24-1|TRBJ2-1
ATSDLAGGDNEQF
>few|TRBV5-1|TRBJ2-2
ASSLRSLGLASTGELF
>NA|TRBV11-3|TRBJ1-3
ASSLESGNTIY
>NA|TRBV29-1|TRBJ1-1
SVEERDTPNTEAF
>NA|TRBV19|TRBJ2-3
ASNNPGLAGSGDTQY
>NA|TRBV18|TRBJ2-5
ASSPLPTRETQY
>once|TRBV30|TRBJ1-5
AWSVSAGGPQH
>NA|TRBV19|TRBJ2-5
ASSNSVQETQY
>NA|TRBV5-4|TRBJ2-6
ASSLPQVSGANVLT
>once|TRBV7-2|TRBJ2-1
ASSLVSASQHEQF
>NA|TRBV18|TRBJ1-4
ASSPLIVSATNEKLF
>once|TRBV25-1|TRBJ1-1
ASSEWEGSTEAF
>NA|TRBV27|TRBJ1-6
ASSLSRGQSPLH
>NA|TRBV5-8|TRBJ1-2
ASSPWGRSYGYT
>NA|TRBV11-3|TRBJ2-2
ASSIGLAGGTGELF
>NA|TRBV6-5|TRBJ1-5
ASSPIHGQPQH
>NA|TRBV5-5|TRBJ1-4
ASSLWMGADEKLF
>once|TRBV9|TRBJ2-2
ASSVATFRLAGLNTGELF
>once|TRBV30|TRBJ2-5
AWNRIAGETQY
>many|TRBV10-1|TRBJ2-3
ASSRGNRRTDTQY